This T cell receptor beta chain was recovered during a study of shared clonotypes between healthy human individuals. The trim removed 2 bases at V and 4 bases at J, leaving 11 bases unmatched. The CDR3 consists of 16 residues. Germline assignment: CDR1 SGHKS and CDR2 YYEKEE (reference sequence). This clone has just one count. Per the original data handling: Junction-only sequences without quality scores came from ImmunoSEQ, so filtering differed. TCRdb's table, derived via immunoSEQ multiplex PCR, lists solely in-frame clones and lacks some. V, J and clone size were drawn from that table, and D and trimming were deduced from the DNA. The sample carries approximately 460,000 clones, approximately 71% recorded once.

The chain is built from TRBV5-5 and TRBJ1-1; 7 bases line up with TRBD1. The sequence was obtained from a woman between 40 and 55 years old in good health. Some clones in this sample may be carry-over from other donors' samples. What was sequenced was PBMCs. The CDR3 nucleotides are TGTGCCAGCAGCTTATTCAGGGGGGCGAGGAGCACTGAAGCTTTCTTT. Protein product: CASSLFRGARSTEAFF. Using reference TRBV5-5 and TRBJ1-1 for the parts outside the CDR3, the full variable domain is DAGVTQSPTHLIKTRGQQVTLRCSPISGHKSVSWYQQVLGQGPQFIFQYYEKEERGRGNFPDRFSARQFPNYSSELNVNALLLGDSALYLCASSLFRGARSTEAFFGQGTRLTVV.